The 5 T cell receptor beta chains listed next were all sequenced from one sample in a study of T-cell reconstitution after alpha-beta-depleted transplantation in children. The authors prepared the TCRbeta library with unique molecular identifiers. TCRdb independently ran MiXCR on the PCR reads; one entry per CDR3 protein. Among about 170,000 distinct CDR3 sequences listed, over 8.5% were seen once. Material: PBMCs, obtained before TCRalphabeta/CD19-depleted stem cell transplant. The source of these receptors is a boy aged 2 to 10 with acute myeloid leukemia, due to receive a stem cell transplant.

The gene calls are TRBV5-4 and TRBJ2-5, with 12 bases matching TRBD2. The ends lost 1 base at V and 3 bases at J; junction bases unmatched: 1. CDR1 SGHNT and CDR2 YYREEE come from the germline V gene (reference sequence). The CDR3 consists of 15 residues. In DNA form, the CDR3 reads TGTGCCAGCAGCTTGCCTAGCGGGGGGGAAGAGACCCAGTACTTC. Its protein product is CASSLPSGGEETQYF.

The sample holds many counts of this clonotype. The chain employs TRBV5-1 and TRBJ2-5; 8 bases match TRBD2. Germline V lookup: CDR1 SGHRS, CDR2 YFSETQ. The CDR3 consists of 15 residues. V lost 2 bases and J lost 5; bases outside the gene matches: 8. The CDR3 DNA is TGCGCCAGCAGCTTCCAGCGGGGGATAGGTGAGACCCAGTACTTC. Translated: CASSFQRGIGETQYF.

This clonotype has ten or more counts. J is TRBJ2-7 and V is TRBV3-1; a possible D gene is TRBD1 (6 bases). The CDR3 covers 15 residues. Germline assignment: CDR1 LGHDT and CDR2 YNNKEL (reference sequence). Trimming stripped 2 bases from V and 0 bases from J, with 11 bases between. The CDR3 DNA follows: TGTGCCAGCAGCCAATTTCAGGGGAGCTCCTACGAGCAGTACTTC. Protein sequence: CASSQFQGSSYEQYF.

This clonotype showed up many times. As DNA, the CDR3 is TGCAGTGCTAGGAAGACAGAGAGGCAGCCCCAGCATTTT. Its protein is CSARKTERQPQHF. The J gene is TRBJ1-5, the V gene TRBV20-1; a weak D match, TRBD1 (5 bases). Between the trimmed V and J ends, which lost 3 bases and 7 bases, there was a span of 13 bases. There are 13 residues in the CDR3. CDR1 is DFQATT, CDR2 SNEGSKA, per germline (reference sequence).

This clonotype was seen ten or more times. The CDR3 sequence is CASSLLGAVNNEQFF. In DNA form, the CDR3 reads TGTGCCAGCAGCTTACTGGGGGCCGTGAACAATGAGCAGTTCTTC. This chain links TRBV7-9 with TRBJ2-1; perhaps TRBD1 as D (6 bases). V was cut by 2 bases and J by 5 bases, with 13 bases left in between. This CDR3 spans 15 amino acids. Germline-derived CDR1 and CDR2 are SEHNR and FQNEAQ (reference sequence).